This record covers a single T cell receptor beta chain. Its antigen remains unknown. This entry comes from a study of cytomegalovirus exposure and HLA in healthy donors. Points from the study as a whole: TCR beta sequences reportedly predicted the HLA-A and HLA-B alleles of most subjects accurately.

Both 60 Vbeta primers and 13 Jbeta primers went into the PCR. Sequencing used immunoSEQ multiplex PCR; TCRdb keeps in-frame clones, though not all of them. The sample records around 99,000 clones, around 81% being singletons. CDR1 is SGDLS, CDR2 YYNGEE, per germline. Between the trimmed V and J ends, which lost 0 bases and 0 bases, there was a span of 13 bases. This CDR3 contains 17 residues. The J gene is TRBJ1-3, the V gene TRBV9; no firm D call. This TCR was recovered from a woman aged 30 to 39 in good health and CMV-seronegative. What was sequenced was PBMCs. The CDR3 loop is CASSVAGTGRSGNTIYF. CDR3 DNA: TGTGCCAGCAGCGTAGCGGGAACGGGCCGCTCTGGAAACACCATATATTTT. Combining the CDR3 with reference TRBV9 and TRBJ1-3 gives the whole variable domain DSGVTQTPKHLITATGQRVTLRCSPRSGDLSVYWYQQSLDQGLQFLIQYYNGEERAKGNILERFSAQQFPDLHSELNLSSLELGDSALYFCASSVAGTGRSGNTIYFGEGSWLTVV.